The sequence of this TCR beta chain was determined in a study of cytomegalovirus exposure and HLA in healthy donors. This CDR3 comprises 14 residues. Trimming took off 0 bases at V and 1 base at J, with 6 bases between the two ends. CDR1 is MNHEY and CDR2 is SMNVEV in the germline V gene (reference sequence). Study findings and constraints: Follow-up analysis later connected one missense variant in DCLRE1C with trimming of TCR beta V- and J-genes. Immune exposure information comprised only CMV serostatus.

PCR amplification relied on 60 Vbeta primers (plus 13 Jbeta primers). Original processing notes: A follow-up analysis tallied 60 million to 85 million unique TCR beta chains, approximately 11 million shared. Using immunoSEQ multiplex PCR, the repertoire was profiled, and TCRdb retains in-frame clones only, with some absent. That table furnishes V, J and clone size, whereas the DNA furnished D and trimming. This sample carries 60,000 to 100,000 clones, around 78% of them seen once, and the ten largest clones take roughly 1.5%. This clone was seen a few times. Its cognate antigen is unknown. Source material: PBMCs. The receptor comes from a man between 35 and 55 years old in good health and CMV-seronegative. The chain joins TRBV27 to TRBJ2-5; D gene uncertain. CDR3 sequence (DNA): TGTGCCAGCAGTTTATCACTCCGCCAAGAGACCCAGTACTTC. Protein: CASSLSLRQETQYF.